This T cell receptor (beta chain) was captured in a study of T cell changes during pregnancy in multiple sclerosis. CDR3 size: 14 residues. Germline values: CDR1 MGHRA, CDR2 YSYEKL. The ends were cut back, 1 base at V and 0 bases at J, with 6 bases in the middle. Sequenced by immunoSEQ multiplex PCR; TCRdb stores in-frame clones only, minus some. This table has about 8,500 clones, about 85% appearing once. The V call is TRBV4-1, the J call TRBJ1-1; D is unresolved. The sequencing used CD8+ T cells from peripheral blood mononuclear cells, collected in the first trimester of pregnancy. The receptor comes from a female donor in good health, enrolled as a control in a pregnancy study. DNA for the CDR3: TGCGCCAGCAGCCAAGGGCCTGTGAACACTGAAGCTTTCTTT. Protein sequence: CASSQGPVNTEAFF.